This record looks at one TCR beta chain sequence and its context. The CDR3 consists of 16 residues. J gave up 0 bases and V 5 bases, and 7 bases lay outside the gene matches. From germline, CDR1 is SGHVS and CDR2 FNYEAQ. The authors prepared the TCRbeta library with unique molecular identifiers. MiXCR, run by TCRdb on the PCR reads, gives a single entry per CDR3 protein. The data contain a few hundred thousand distinct CDR3 sequences, around a tenth of them singletons. This sample stems from a study of T-cell reconstitution after alpha-beta-depleted transplantation in children. The sequence was collected from a human donor who donated a stem cell graft to a child with acute lymphoblastic leukemia. The input for sequencing was PBMCs from the stem cell graft donor, taken from the stem cell graft. The V gene is TRBV7-6, the J gene TRBJ1-1, with 9 bases that match TRBD1. The DNA for the CDR3 is TGTGCCAGCAGCACTAGGACAGGGGCGATGAACACTGAAGCTTTCTTT. Translated: CASSTRTGAMNTEAFF.